Shown below are 19 T cell receptor beta chains from a single sample sequenced in a study of T cells after yellow fever vaccination. TCRdb passed the 5' RACE reads through MiXCR, listing each CDR3 protein once. This repertoire shows approximately 550,000 distinct CDR3 sequences, over 15% found once; its top ten account for 13% to 15%. The source was PBMCs, collected 15 days after the yellow fever booster vaccination. The receptor set was obtained from a young man who received the YFV17D yellow fever vaccine.

This clonotype was seen a few times. The rearrangement uses TRBV10-2 and TRBJ2-7, with D perhaps matching TRBD1 or TRBD2 (5 bases each). Germline-derived CDR1 and CDR2 are WSHSY and SAAADI. V was cut by 3 bases and J by 3 bases, with 12 bases left in between. The CDR3 spans 14 residues. This CDR3 is CASSEEGRSYEQYF. CDR3 DNA: TGCGCCAGCAGTGAAGAGGGACGCAGCTACGAGCAGTACTTC.

The chain combines TRBV20-1 with TRBJ2-5; D is possibly TRBD2 (6 bases). V lost 7 bases and J 5 bases, leaving 26 bases between the germline ends. The CDR3 runs 16 residues. From germline, CDR1 is DFQATT and CDR2 SNEGSKA (reference sequence). The DNA for the CDR3 is TGCAGTGTTACCACAACGGGAGCAACGGGAGCGGAGACCCAGTACTTC. Its protein product is CSVTTTGATGAETQYF.

In its sample, this clonotype was seen many times. The CDR3 sequence: CATSLNGEQPQHF. CDR3 bases: TGTGCCACCAGTTTAAACGGTGAACAGCCCCAGCATTTT. This sequence joins TRBV24-1 and TRBJ1-5; D is undetermined. V was shortened by 6 bases and J by 7 bases, with 12 bases between the two germline ends. CDR1 is KGHDR and CDR2 is SFDVKD in the germline V gene. CDR3 length: 13 amino acids.

The chain joins TRBV30 to TRBJ2-4; 10 nucleotides align to TRBD1. CDR3 size: 13 residues. Trimming cost V 4 bases and J 6 bases; bases outside gene matches: 3. Germline V CDR1 and CDR2: GTSNPN, SVGIG (reference sequence). This CDR3 reads CAWTGTGVNIQYF. CDR3 nucleotides: TGTGCCTGGACGGGGACAGGGGTAAACATTCAGTACTTC. Based on the CDR3 plus reference TRBV30 and TRBJ2-4, the full variable domain is SQTIHQWPATLVQPVGSPLSLECTVEGTSNPNLYWYRQAAGRGLQLLFYSVGIGQISSEVPQNLSASRPQDRQFILSSKKLLLSDSGFYLCAWTGTGVNIQYFGAGTRLSVL.

This clonotype was recorded a few times. The chain joins TRBV24-1 to TRBJ2-3; no definite D call. Germline V CDR1 and CDR2: KGHDR, SFDVKD. The germline V and J ends were trimmed by 2 bases and 2 bases, with 10 bases remaining between them. The CDR3 covers 15 residues. CDR3 sequence: CATSDSIRATDTQYF. CDR3 in DNA: TGTGCCACCAGTGATTCCATACGGGCCACAGATACGCAGTATTTT.

V is TRBV28 and J is TRBJ2-6; D remains ambiguous. Trimming took off 6 bases at V and 1 base at J, with 10 bases between the two ends. CDR1 is MDHEN and CDR2 is SYDVKM in the germline V gene. The CDR3 extends over 15 amino acids. The chain's CDR3 is CASRMRGSGANVLTF. The CDR3 DNA is TGTGCCAGCAGGATGAGAGGATCTGGGGCCAACGTCCTGACTTTC.

V is TRBV28 and J is TRBJ2-7; 12 bases are a match to TRBD2. This CDR3 has 20 residues. Germline V CDR1 and CDR2: MDHEN, SYDVKM. Unmatched junction bases numbered 17, after V lost 3 bases and J lost 2 bases. CDR3 DNA: TGTGCCAGCAGTTTGGATCGCTGGGACGGAAGGACTAGCGGGACCTACGAGCAGTACTTC. This codes for CASSLDRWDGRTSGTYEQYF.

This clonotype came up a few times. V gene TRBV5-5 combines with J gene TRBJ1-1, with 11 positions matching TRBD1. The CDR3 contains 18 residues. Germline assignment: CDR1 SGHKS and CDR2 YYEKEE (reference sequence). Trimming cost V 0 bases and J 5 bases; bases outside gene matches: 12. The CDR3 loop reads CASSLARVRTGGRTEAFF. The CDR3 nucleotides are TGTGCCAGCAGCTTGGCACGCGTTCGGACAGGGGGCCGTACTGAAGCTTTCTTT.

This chain uses TRBV29-1 with TRBJ2-7; TRBD1 matches 8 bases. V dropped 5 bases and J dropped 3; count of bases not matched to a gene: 9. Germline lookup yields CDR1 SQVTM and CDR2 ANQGSEA. The CDR3 spans 14 residues. CDR3 residues: CSVSDREKFYEQYF. CDR3 DNA sequence: TGCAGCGTTTCGGACAGGGAGAAGTTCTACGAGCAGTACTTC.

This rearrangement joins TRBV5-1 to TRBJ2-7, with 10 bases aligning to TRBD2. CDR1 SGHRS and CDR2 YFSETQ come from the germline V gene. The CDR3 has 15 residues. With 4 bases clipped from V and 1 base from J, the junction kept 5 bases outside the gene matches. The CDR3 here is CASSTWTSGSYEQYF. CDR3 nucleotide sequence: TGCGCCAGCAGCACCTGGACTAGCGGATCCTACGAGCAGTACTTC.

This chain uses TRBV6-1 with TRBJ1-1; D remains ambiguous. CDR3 length: 13 amino acids. V gave up 2 bases and J gave up 9 bases, with 13 bases separating them. Germline CDR1 MNHNS, CDR2 SASEGT. In DNA form, the CDR3 reads TGTGCCAGCAGTGAAAGACCCCTTTCGAAAGCTTTCTTT. This gives the protein CASSERPLSKAFF.

This clonotype was picked up a small number of times. The V call is TRBV20-1, the J call TRBJ1-1, with a weak D call TRBD1 (5 bases). Germline V CDR1 and CDR2: DFQATT, SNEGSKA (reference sequence). The CDR3 sequence is 13 residues long. V lost 0 bases and J 5 bases, leaving 10 bases between the germline ends. As DNA, the CDR3 is TGCAGTGCTAGAGATCCGGGGGGGACTGAAGCTTTCTTT. Translating it yields CSARDPGGTEAFF.

The chain links TRBV18 to TRBJ1-4, with a possible D match to TRBD1 (6 bases). V was cut by 1 base and J by 8 bases, with 11 bases left in between. Germline CDR1 and CDR2: KGHSH and LQKENI. The CDR3 consists of 14 residues. For the CDR3, the DNA is TGTGCCAGCTCACCACGTGCCCAGGGGGAAAAACTGTTTTTT. It codes for CASSPRAQGEKLFF.

This clonotype has just a few counts. The CDR3 nucleotides read TGTGCCAGCAGACCACGTGAGATAGCGGGAGACTCGACCGCCGGGGAGCTGTTTTTT. Protein: CASRPREIAGDSTAGELFF. The chain is built from TRBV6-1 and TRBJ2-2, with 9 bases that match TRBD2. Germline V gene lookup returns CDR1 MNHNS and CDR2 SASEGT. The CDR3 length is 19 residues. J was trimmed by 6 bases and V by 6 bases; bases with no gene match: 20.

This clonotype was seen only a few times. The J gene is TRBJ2-7, the V gene TRBV5-1, with 8 bases aligning to TRBD2. J lost 2 bases, V lost 7 bases, and 11 bases had no gene match. This CDR3 has 15 amino acids. Germline CDR1 reads SGHRS; CDR2 reads YFSETQ. The CDR3 DNA sequence: TGCGCCAGCCACGGCAGCGGGAGCGTCGCCTACGAGCAGTACTTC. It translates to CASHGSGSVAYEQYF. Full variable domain (outside the CDR3, taken from reference TRBV5-1 and TRBJ2-7): KAGVTQTPRYLIKTRGQQVTLSCSPISGHRSVSWYQQTPGQGLQFLFEYFSETQRNKGNFPGRFSGRQFSNSRSEMNVSTLELGDSALYLCASHGSGSVAYEQYFGPGTRLTVT.

V is TRBV10-3 and J is TRBJ2-7; D uncertain. V lost 4 bases to trimming and J lost 4 bases, with 8 bases between them. Germline lookup yields CDR1 ENHRY and CDR2 SYGVKD. The CDR3 is made up of 12 amino acids. CDR3 sequence reads: CAISARSYEQYF. The CDR3, as DNA: TGTGCCATCAGTGCTAGGTCGTACGAGCAGTACTTC.

The chain combines TRBV20-1 with TRBJ2-1; TRBD1 agrees at 8 bases. The germline V gene encodes CDR1 DFQATT and CDR2 SNEGSKA (reference sequence). The V and J ends lost 5 bases and 0 bases, in that order; junction bases with no gene match: 9. CDR3 length: 16 amino acids. CDR3 sequence (DNA): TGCAGTGCTCAAAAACGGACAGGGAGCTCCTACAATGAGCAGTTCTTC. Translated, it gives CSAQKRTGSSYNEQFF.

Comment on this clonotype: One end of the junction fails to match germline, which may point to a read error. The chain's CDR3 is CAISESNTWWEVVF. The CDR3 nucleotides read TGTGCCATCAGTGAGTCGAATACTTGGTGGGAGGTTGTCTTC. The rearrangement uses TRBV10-3 and TRBJ2-1; a weak D match, TRBD2 (6 bases). Germline V gene data show CDR1 as ENHRY and CDR2 as SYGVKD. This CDR3 is 14 amino acids long.

V usage is TRBV6-2 or TRBV6-3 and J usage is TRBJ2-5, with 11 bases fitting TRBD2. The CDR3 has 20 amino acids. CDR1 is MNHEY, CDR2 SVGEGT, per germline. V shed 5 bases and J 3 bases; nucleotides not matched to a gene: 20. The CDR3 DNA reads TGTGCCAGCAGTAGAGAGGACAGAGGACTAGCGGGCCGCCCCGAAGAGACCCAGTACTTC. Its protein is CASSREDRGLAGRPEETQYF.